The 11 T cell receptor beta chains below come from one sample, sequenced in a study of blood T cell repertoires in COVID-19. Some clones are missing from TCRdb's copy, which holds only in-frame ones; the method was immunoSEQ multiplex PCR. The sample yields about 39,000 clones, approximately 86% seen once. The specimen sequenced was peripheral blood. The source is a man aged 35 to 55 with active COVID-19.

The J gene is TRBJ2-5, the V gene TRBV6-1; possibly TRBD1 for D (5 bases). This CDR3 region has 15 residues. Trimming removed 0 bases from V and 1 base from J, with 9 bases in between. The germline gives CDR1 MNHNS, CDR2 SASEGT. CDR3 loop: CASSEATGRQETQYF. CDR3 DNA: TGTGCCAGCAGTGAAGCCACAGGTCGCCAAGAGACCCAGTACTTC.

The genes are TRBV11-1 and TRBJ1-1; tentative D call: TRBD1 (5 bases). Per germline, CDR1 SGHAT and CDR2 FQDESV (reference sequence). The V and J ends lost 5 bases and 0 bases respectively, with 16 bases between them. The length of the CDR3 is 16 residues. The CDR3 region has the DNA TGTGCCAGCAGCCCGGGAGGGGCCTCCGTGAACACTGAAGCTTTCTTT. This sequence encodes CASSPGGASVNTEAFF.

The V gene is TRBV7-2, the J gene TRBJ2-7, with 7 bases identical to TRBD2. V lost 5 bases and J lost 4; bases outside the gene matches: 5. Germline V gives CDR1 SGHTA, CDR2 FQGNSA. The CDR3 extends over 13 amino acids. The CDR3, as DNA: TGTGCCAGCAGCGCCTCGGGGGGTTACGAGCAGTACTTC. It specifies CASSASGGYEQYF.

The chain recombines TRBV29-1 with TRBJ2-1, with D possibly TRBD2 on 6 matching bases. The CDR3 loop spans 13 amino acids. Germline V gene lookup returns CDR1 SQVTM and CDR2 ANQGSEA. The V and J ends lost 2 bases and 7 bases respectively, with 12 bases between them. This chain's CDR3 is CSVERPGGNEQFF. As DNA, the CDR3 is TGCAGCGTTGAACGACCTGGAGGGAATGAGCAGTTCTTC.

V gene TRBV6-2 or TRBV6-3 combines with J gene TRBJ2-7, with TRBD2 matching 16 bases. With 2 bases clipped from V and 4 bases from J, the junction kept 2 bases outside the gene matches. The CDR3 runs to 16 residues. The V gene's germline CDR1 is MNHEY and CDR2 SVGEGT. The CDR3 DNA reads as TGTGCCAGCAGTTACGGGACTAGCGGGAGGGTGTACGAGCAGTACTTC. Its translation: CASSYGTSGRVYEQYF.

This clone was picked up a small number of times. The chain joins TRBV28 to TRBJ2-1; TRBD2 agrees at 9 bases. From germline, CDR1 is MDHEN and CDR2 SYDVKM. J lost 6 bases, V lost 3 bases, and 6 bases had no gene match. This CDR3 spans 15 amino acids. The CDR3 coding sequence is TGTGCCAGCAGTTTCCCTAGCGGGGACACCAATGAGCAGTTCTTC. Its translation is CASSFPSGDTNEQFF.

The chain couples TRBV6-1 to TRBJ2-7, with D perhaps TRBD2 (5 bases). CDR3 length: 14 amino acids. Trimming cost V 0 bases and J 3 bases, with 9 bases left between them. The germline V gene has CDR1 MNHNS and CDR2 SASEGT. The CDR3 region has the DNA TGTGCCAGCAGTGAAGCCGACTACCGCTACGAGCAGTACTTC. Its protein is CASSEADYRYEQYF.

This chain uses TRBV5-1 with TRBJ2-1; 7 bases are a match to TRBD2. CDR3 size: 15 residues. V trimming: 5 bases; J trimming: 4 bases; junction bases outside the gene matches: 9. Germline loops: CDR1 SGHRS, CDR2 YFSETQ. The CDR3 coding sequence is TGCGCCAGCAGTTTGACGGGAGGAACTTACAATGAGCAGTTCTTC. Its translation: CASSLTGGTYNEQFF. Full variable domain (outside the CDR3, taken from reference TRBV5-1 and TRBJ2-1): KAGVTQTPRYLIKTRGQQVTLSCSPISGHRSVSWYQQTPGQGLQFLFEYFSETQRNKGNFPGRFSGRQFSNSRSEMNVSTLELGDSALYLCASSLTGGTYNEQFFGPGTRLTVL.

The chain combines TRBV7-2 with TRBJ2-7; 7 bases agree with TRBD1. The V and J ends lost 5 bases and 6 bases, in that order; junction bases with no gene match: 10. This CDR3 contains 14 residues. CDR1 is SGHTA, CDR2 FQGNSA, per germline. The CDR3 region is CASSPRTGWGEQYF. CDR3 coding DNA: TGTGCCAGCAGCCCACGGACAGGTTGGGGCGAGCAGTACTTC.

The chain recombines TRBV27 with TRBJ2-3; TRBD2 agrees at 9 bases. After removal of 5 bases from V and 2 bases from J, the junction contained 11 bases not matched to a gene. Germline CDR1 reads MNHEY; CDR2 reads SMNVEV (reference sequence). CDR3 size: 17 residues. The CDR3 sequence is CASSLRYGLAITDTQYF. CDR3 coding DNA: TGTGCCAGCAGTCTCCGGTATGGACTAGCGATCACAGATACGCAGTATTTT.

The chain couples TRBV7-3 to TRBJ2-6; tentative D call: TRBD2 (7 bases). The length of the CDR3 is 16 residues. The germline V and J ends were trimmed by 7 bases and 2 bases, with 15 bases remaining between them. Germline V gene sequence: CDR1 SGHTA, CDR2 FQGTGA. CDR3 residues: CASTMGAGAGANVLTF. DNA of the CDR3: TGTGCCAGCACCATGGGGGCGGGAGCTGGGGCCAACGTCCTGACTTTC.